A single sample gave rise to the 23 T cell receptor beta chains below, sequenced in a study of cytomegalovirus exposure and HLA in healthy donors. The PCR employed 60 Vbeta primers together with 13 Jbeta primers. The repertoire was sequenced with immunoSEQ multiplex PCR; TCRdb's copy has only in-frame clones and lacks some. Altogether around 140,000 clones are present, roughly 75% being singletons, with the ten largest covering about 3.2%. The sequenced sample consisted of PBMCs. Receptors were obtained from a female donor in good health and CMV-seronegative.

This clone was counted a single time. This sequence joins TRBV2 and TRBJ2-5, with D possibly being TRBD1 (6 bases). The J call may be incorrect, as the DNA end agrees better with TRBJ2-7. The CDR3 covers 12 residues. Germline lookup yields CDR1 SNHLY and CDR2 FYNNEI. The CDR3, as DNA: TGTGCCAGCAGATTGGACAGCTCCGAGCAGTACTTC. Residues: CASRLDSSEQYF.

The chain employs TRBV7-9 and TRBJ1-4, with no clear D. V shed 5 bases and J shed 0 bases, with 13 bases lying between them. CDR3 size: 16 residues. CDR1 and CDR2 from the germline V gene are SEHNR and FQNEAQ (reference sequence). CDR3 nucleotides: TGTGCCAGCAGCCCCACCCAGGCTGCAACTAATGAAAAACTGTTTTTT. Amino acid sequence: CASSPTQAATNEKLFF.

The chain employs TRBV7-2 and TRBJ2-1; D uncertain. Trimming took off 5 bases at V and 4 bases at J, with 9 bases between the two ends. CDR1 SGHTA and CDR2 FQGNSA come from the germline V gene. This CDR3 is built from 13 residues. The CDR3 sequence: CASSPRVYNEQFF. The CDR3 bases are TGTGCCAGCAGCCCCCGGGTTTACAATGAGCAGTTCTTC.

The genes are TRBV27 and TRBJ1-1, with TRBD1 matching 8 bases. The germline V gene encodes CDR1 MNHEY and CDR2 SMNVEV (reference sequence). The CDR3 extends over 13 amino acids. Trimming at V came to 7 bases and at J to 5 bases, leaving 6 bases not matched to a gene. CDR3 in amino acids: CASKDRARTEAFF. The CDR3 DNA sequence: TGTGCCAGCAAGGACAGGGCGAGGACTGAAGCTTTCTTT.

This clone was counted between two and nine times. The rearrangement links TRBV29-1 to TRBJ2-5; 9 positions agree with TRBD1. The CDR3 sequence is 13 residues long. In germline, CDR1 is SQVTM, CDR2 ANQGSEA. V lost 3 bases and J lost 3; bases outside the gene matches: 2. CDR3 amino acids: CSVEGTGKETQYF. The CDR3 coding sequence is TGCAGCGTTGAGGGGACAGGGAAAGAGACCCAGTACTTC.

The J gene is TRBJ1-3, the V gene TRBV30; tentative D call: TRBD1 (5 bases). CDR1 GTSNPN and CDR2 SVGIG come from the germline V gene (reference sequence). This CDR3 region has 15 residues. Between the trimmed V and J ends, which lost 5 bases and 4 bases, there was a span of 18 bases. CDR3 region: CAWATQGSGGNTIYF. For the CDR3, the DNA is TGTGCCTGGGCCACCCAGGGATCAGGAGGAAACACCATATATTTT.

This chain connects TRBV5-1 to TRBJ1-1; D is uncertain. The CDR3 is 15 residues long. Per the germline V gene, CDR1 is SGHRS and CDR2 is YFSETQ. V lost 4 bases, J lost 6 bases, and 19 bases lay in between. CDR3 residues: CASSPLAGLGPEAFF. Here the CDR3 DNA reads TGCGCCAGCAGCCCATTGGCTGGTTTGGGCCCTGAAGCTTTCTTT.

The chain is built from TRBV10-3 and TRBJ2-7, with D possibly matching TRBD1 (6 bases). Germline-derived CDR1 and CDR2 are ENHRY and SYGVKD. V was trimmed by 2 bases and J by 4 bases, leaving 9 bases between them. The CDR3 totals 13 residues. The CDR3 bases are TGTGCCATCAGTGAGCTACAGGGATACGAGCAGTACTTC. Amino acid sequence: CAISELQGYEQYF.

The chain links TRBV27 to TRBJ2-2, with D possibly being TRBD1 (6 bases). The length of the CDR3 is 15 residues. CDR1 and CDR2 (germline): MNHEY, SMNVEV (reference sequence). V lost 4 bases and J lost 6, with 15 bases in between. CDR3: CASSSQGLVAGELFF. The DNA for the CDR3 is TGTGCCAGCAGTTCACAGGGTCTAGTGGCCGGGGAGCTGTTTTTT.

In its sample, this clone was seen once. V usage is TRBV30 and J usage is TRBJ1-2, with D perhaps matching TRBD1 (6 bases). V lost 1 base, J lost 8 bases, and 17 bases lay in between. Germline CDR1 GTSNPN, CDR2 SVGIG (reference sequence). This CDR3 contains 14 residues. The CDR3 region is CAWSEQGPLAGYTF. The CDR3, as DNA: TGTGCCTGGAGTGAACAGGGACCCCTAGCCGGCTACACCTTC.

Concerning this clone: The sample holds other DNA sequences that translate to the same CDR3. This chain joins TRBV30 and TRBJ1-3, with unresolved D. The CDR3 totals 12 residues. The germline V and J ends were trimmed by 0 bases and 4 bases, with 4 bases remaining between them. CDR1 GTSNPN and CDR2 SVGIG come from the germline V gene (reference sequence). CDR3 sequence (DNA): TGTGCCTGGAGTGTACAGGGAAACACCATATATTTT. It codes for CAWSVQGNTIYF.

Here the CDR3 DNA reads TGTGCCAGTAGGAAAGCGACAGGGGCTAATTCACCCCTCCACTTT. It codes for CASRKATGANSPLHF. The gene calls are TRBV19 and TRBJ1-6, with 8 bases fitting TRBD1. Germline V gives CDR1 LNHDA, CDR2 SQIVND (reference sequence). V lost 6 bases and J lost 6; bases outside the gene matches: 7. This CDR3 has 15 amino acids.

The table lists this clone with a few counts. The chain links TRBV7-9 to TRBJ1-1; D is undetermined. Germline-derived CDR1 and CDR2 are SEHNR and FQNEAQ (reference sequence). V lost 5 bases and J lost 3, with 19 bases in between. The CDR3 is made up of 16 amino acids. The CDR3 region has the DNA TGTGCCAGCAGCCCGCGGCCCGGCCTTACGTACACTGAAGCTTTCTTT. Translating gives CASSPRPGLTYTEAFF. Complete variable domain (other parts from reference TRBV7-9 and TRBJ1-1): DTGVSQNPRHKITKRGQNVTFRCDPISEHNRLYWYRQTLGQGPEFLTYFQNEAQLEKSRLLSDRFSAERPKGSFSTLEIQRTEQGDSAMYLCASSPRPGLTYTEAFFGQGTRLTVV.

This chain uses TRBV5-1 with TRBJ2-4; no clear D gene. This CDR3 has 14 amino acids. CDR1 is SGHRS and CDR2 is YFSETQ in the germline V gene. V lost 0 bases, J lost 1 base, and 5 bases lay in between. The CDR3 region has the DNA TGCGCCAGCAGCTTGGACCGGGCCAAAAACATTCAGTACTTC. This codes for CASSLDRAKNIQYF.

V is TRBV7-9 and J is TRBJ2-2, with TRBD2 matching over 8 bases. The CDR3 totals 16 residues. Germline CDR1 is SEHNR and CDR2 is FQNEAQ (reference sequence). The junction had 12 bases not matched to a gene; V was cut back by 5 bases and J by 7 bases. The CDR3 nucleotides read TGTGCCAGCAGCCCCGAGCGGGGGCTAAGAATCGGGGAGCTGTTTTTT. This gives the protein CASSPERGLRIGELFF.

This sequence joins TRBV28 and TRBJ1-1; possibly TRBD1 for D (6 bases). The CDR3 spans 17 residues. Germline CDR1 reads MDHEN; CDR2 reads SYDVKM. V was shortened by 3 bases and J by 0 bases, with 17 bases between the two germline ends. DNA of the CDR3: TGTGCCAGCAGTTTCTCGTTGGACAGATTAATGAACACTGAAGCTTTCTTT. It translates to CASSFSLDRLMNTEAFF.

The V call is TRBV4-1, the J call TRBJ2-5, with TRBD2 identical over 8 bases. This CDR3 is built from 17 residues. The V and J ends lost 1 base and 5 bases, in that order; junction bases with no gene match: 12. Germline values: CDR1 MGHRA, CDR2 YSYEKL. The CDR3 sequence: CASSQGDGGAWGETQYF. CDR3 nucleotides: TGCGCCAGCAGCCAAGGTGACGGGGGGGCCTGGGGGGAGACCCAGTACTTC.

The V gene is TRBV2, the J gene TRBJ2-7, with unresolved D. This CDR3 comprises 13 residues. Trimming took 8 bases from V and 2 from J, leaving 13 bases between them. Germline CDR1 SNHLY, CDR2 FYNNEI. CDR3: CASGSGLTYEQYF. CDR3 in DNA: TGTGCCAGCGGTTCCGGGTTAACCTACGAGCAGTACTTC.

This clone was seen a handful of times. The V and J genes are TRBV7-9 and TRBJ1-1, with D perhaps TRBD1 (5 bases). This CDR3 contains 15 residues. CDR1 SEHNR and CDR2 FQNEAQ come from the germline V gene (reference sequence). V lost 5 bases to trimming and J lost 3 bases, with 16 bases between them. CDR3 sequence reads: CASSLTGGTHTEAFF. The CDR3 DNA follows: TGTGCCAGCAGCCTTACGGGGGGTACCCACACTGAAGCTTTCTTT.

The V and J genes are TRBV7-9 and TRBJ2-1; D is unresolved. Germline CDR1 reads SEHNR; CDR2 reads FQNEAQ (reference sequence). This CDR3 contains 11 residues. V lost 4 bases to trimming and J lost 7 bases, with 5 bases between them. DNA of the CDR3: TGTGCCAGCAGCTCCAATAATGAGCAGTTCTTC. Protein: CASSSNNEQFF.

The V and J genes are TRBV5-4 and TRBJ2-3; 7 nucleotides agree with TRBD2. Germline assignment: CDR1 SGHNT and CDR2 YYREEE (reference sequence). Germline trimming cut 0 bases from V and 0 bases from J; bases unmatched to any gene: 13. This CDR3 is built from 19 residues. The CDR3 protein is CASSLDSGRASFSTDTQYF. The CDR3 region has the DNA TGTGCCAGCAGCTTGGACAGTGGGAGGGCCTCTTTTAGCACAGATACGCAGTATTTT.

J is TRBJ2-7 and V is TRBV18; tentatively, D is TRBD2 (5 bases). The germline gives CDR1 KGHSH, CDR2 LQKENI. V was clipped by 6 bases and J by 0 bases, with 12 bases between them. This CDR3 is 14 amino acids long. Written as DNA, the CDR3 is TGTGCCAGCTCTTCAGTGGGGAGCTCCTACGAGCAGTACTTC. This encodes CASSSVGSSYEQYF.

The rearrangement links TRBV28 to TRBJ1-1, with D perhaps TRBD1 (5 bases). This CDR3 spans 13 amino acids. The V gene lost 6 bases and the J gene lost 5 bases, with 13 bases spanning the gap. Germline lookup yields CDR1 MDHEN and CDR2 SYDVKM. The CDR3 DNA reads as TGTGCCAGCAGCGACCCAAGGGGAACTGAAGCTTTCTTT. Amino acid sequence: CASSDPRGTEAFF.